Listed below are T cell receptor beta chains from one sample, sequenced in a study of T cell repertoires in cytomegalovirus infection. These receptors' antigens are unknown. TCRdb re-derived calls from the reads in MiXCR, one entry per CDR3 protein. The sample has 680,000 or so distinct CDR3 sequences, around 31% seen once; the top ten hold 15% to 20%. The sequences come from cultured PBMCs, collected from culture after CMV antigen stimulation. The receptors were gathered from a human donor in good health (CMV status not recorded). Some clones in this sample may be carry-over from other donors' samples. Each CDR3 is given with its conserved first and last residue. Each record gives: clone size, J gene, D gene, V gene, CDR3 DNA, CDR3 protein. The D gene is left open where the match is weak. Size is omitted from some rows. Given values are once, few, many or a class for expanded clones.

clone size: .; J gene: TRBJ2-6; D gene: .; V gene: TRBV6-6; CDR3 DNA: TGTGCCAGCAGTTACTCCCAGGGAAGCTCTGGGGCCAACGTCCTGACTTTC; CDR3 protein: CASSYSQGSSGANVLTF
clone size: few; J gene: TRBJ2-1; D gene: TRBD2; V gene: TRBV12-3/TRBV12-4; CDR3 DNA: TGTGCCAGCACTCGATGGGGGACTAGCAATGAGCAGTTCTTC; CDR3 protein: CASTRWGTSNEQFF
clone size: few; J gene: TRBJ1-4; D gene: .; V gene: TRBV5-3; CDR3 DNA: TGTGCCAGCAGCTTAGACACCTCAACTAATGAAAAACTGTTTTTT; CDR3 protein: CASSLDTSTNEKLFF
clone size: .; J gene: TRBJ1-2; D gene: .; V gene: TRBV20-1; CDR3 DNA: TGCAGTGCGAGAAGGCCCGTTCCTAACTATGGCTACACCTTC; CDR3 protein: CSARRPVPNYGYTF
clone size: few; J gene: TRBJ2-2; D gene: .; V gene: TRBV7-9; CDR3 DNA: TGTGCCAGCAGGCAAACGATGACCGGGGAGCTGTTTTTT; CDR3 protein: CASRQTMTGELFF
clone size: few; J gene: TRBJ2-1; D gene: TRBD2; V gene: TRBV6-1; CDR3 DNA: TGTGCCAGCAAGAGGACTAGCGGGAGTTTGAGGGAGCAGTTCTTC; CDR3 protein: CASKRTSGSLREQFF
clone size: few; J gene: TRBJ2-1; D gene: .; V gene: TRBV7-6; CDR3 DNA: TGTGCCAGCACCAACCCCGCGGGGACTGAGCAGTTCTTC; CDR3 protein: CASTNPAGTEQFF
clone size: few; J gene: TRBJ1-5; D gene: .; V gene: TRBV7-8; CDR3 DNA: TGTGCCAGCAGCTTAGCTACAGGGTCTGGGGGTGATCAGCCCCAGCATTTT; CDR3 protein: CASSLATGSGGDQPQHF
clone size: many; J gene: TRBJ2-3; D gene: .; V gene: TRBV12-3/TRBV12-4; CDR3 DNA: TGTGCCAGCAGTTTGGGGGACACCAGCACAGATACGCAGTATTTT; CDR3 protein: CASSLGDTSTDTQYF
clone size: .; J gene: TRBJ2-1; D gene: .; V gene: TRBV12-3/TRBV12-4; CDR3 DNA: TGTGCCAGCAGTTTTTGGGGGATTGGTGAGCAGTTCTTC; CDR3 protein: CASSFWGIGEQFF
clone size: .; J gene: TRBJ1-5; D gene: .; V gene: TRBV5-1; CDR3 DNA: TGCGCCAGCAGCTTGAGTCAGTCAATTAGCAATCAGCCCCAGCATTTT; CDR3 protein: CASSLSQSISNQPQHF
clone size: many; J gene: TRBJ2-7; D gene: TRBD2; V gene: TRBV7-2; CDR3 DNA: TGTGCCAGCAGCTCCCCCGGACTAGCGGGAGGGAGGGAGCAGTACTTC; CDR3 protein: CASSSPGLAGGREQYF
clone size: .; J gene: TRBJ2-3; D gene: .; V gene: TRBV7-4; CDR3 DNA: TGTGCCAGCAGACTGTCCGAGGGGATGGCGGGGTGGAAAGATACGCAGTATTTT; CDR3 protein: CASRLSEGMAGWKDTQYF
clone size: .; J gene: TRBJ2-5; D gene: .; V gene: TRBV20-1; CDR3 DNA: TGCAGTGCCACTGAGGATCTACAAGAGACCCAGTACTTC; CDR3 protein: CSATEDLQETQYF
clone size: .; J gene: TRBJ1-5; D gene: .; V gene: TRBV18; CDR3 DNA: TGTGCCAGCTCACCGGCCTGGGGGCAGCCCCAGCATTTT; CDR3 protein: CASSPAWGQPQHF
clone size: few; J gene: TRBJ1-1; D gene: TRBD1; V gene: TRBV7-2; CDR3 DNA: TGTGCCAGCAGCTTATGGACAGGGGGCAGGACTGAAGCTTTCTTT; CDR3 protein: CASSLWTGGRTEAFF
clone size: few; J gene: TRBJ2-1; D gene: TRBD2; V gene: TRBV12-3/TRBV12-4; CDR3 DNA: TGTGCCAGCAGTAGGGTGACTAGCGGGAGTGGGAAGTTCTTC; CDR3 protein: CASSRVTSGSGKFF
clone size: few; J gene: TRBJ2-1; D gene: TRBD2; V gene: TRBV5-4; CDR3 DNA: TGTGCCAGCAGCTTGGTCGGGACTAGTTACAATGAGCAGTTCTTC; CDR3 protein: CASSLVGTSYNEQFF
clone size: few; J gene: TRBJ1-2; D gene: .; V gene: TRBV7-8; CDR3 DNA: TGTGCCAGCAGCCGCGGGCCTTACCCCTATGGCTACACCTTC; CDR3 protein: CASSRGPYPYGYTF
clone size: .; J gene: TRBJ2-3; D gene: TRBD2; V gene: TRBV11-2; CDR3 DNA: TGTGCCAGCAGCTTTCTAGCGGGGATAAGCACAGATACGCAGTATTTT; CDR3 protein: CASSFLAGISTDTQYF
clone size: many; J gene: TRBJ2-2; D gene: .; V gene: TRBV7-2; CDR3 DNA: TGTGCCAGCAGCTTAGACTTCCTTACCGGGGAGCTGTTTTTT; CDR3 protein: CASSLDFLTGELFF
clone size: .; J gene: TRBJ1-1; D gene: .; V gene: TRBV6-6; CDR3 DNA: TGTGCCAGCAGTTACTCGATAAGCCAGAACACTGAAGCTTTCTTT; CDR3 protein: CASSYSISQNTEAFF
clone size: .; J gene: TRBJ2-7; D gene: TRBD1; V gene: TRBV20-1; CDR3 DNA: TGCAGTGCACCGTTGGGGGACAGGGGATACGAGCAGTACTTC; CDR3 protein: CSAPLGDRGYEQYF
clone size: .; J gene: TRBJ2-2; D gene: .; V gene: TRBV27; CDR3 DNA: TGTGCCAGCAGTTCCTCTAAAACAGGGTACACCGGGGAGCTGTTTTTT; CDR3 protein: CASSSSKTGYTGELFF
clone size: .; J gene: TRBJ2-4; D gene: .; V gene: TRBV12-3/TRBV12-4; CDR3 DNA: TGTGCCAGCAGCTTGGGATCGGGCAAAAACATTCAGTACTTC; CDR3 protein: CASSLGSGKNIQYF
clone size: many; J gene: TRBJ1-5; D gene: .; V gene: TRBV7-8; CDR3 DNA: TGTGCCAGCAGCTTAGTTGGGGTCATTAGCAATCAGCCCCAGCATTTT; CDR3 protein: CASSLVGVISNQPQHF
clone size: .; J gene: TRBJ1-1; D gene: .; V gene: TRBV7-9; CDR3 DNA: TGTGCCAGCAGCCGGTACCTACAGGAAAACACTGAAGCTTTCTTT; CDR3 protein: CASSRYLQENTEAFF
clone size: .; J gene: TRBJ2-1; D gene: .; V gene: TRBV23-1; CDR3 DNA: TGCGCCAGCAGTCAATCGGAGGCGTTTCCCAACCGACGCTCCTACAATGAGCAGTTCTTC; CDR3 protein: CASSQSEAFPNRRSYNEQFF
clone size: many; J gene: TRBJ2-5; D gene: .; V gene: TRBV11-2; CDR3 DNA: TGTGCCAGCAGCCCGGGCGCCCAAGAGACCCAGTACTTC; CDR3 protein: CASSPGAQETQYF
clone size: few; J gene: TRBJ2-7; D gene: .; V gene: TRBV10-2; CDR3 DNA: TGCGCCAGCAGTGAGTCGCTCTATGAGCAGTACTTC; CDR3 protein: CASSESLYEQYF
clone size: .; J gene: TRBJ2-3; D gene: .; V gene: TRBV6-1; CDR3 DNA: TGTGCCAGCAGTGAAGTGCGCACCCGAGCCGAAGATACGCAGTATTTT; CDR3 protein: CASSEVRTRAEDTQYF
clone size: .; J gene: TRBJ2-1; D gene: TRBD2; V gene: TRBV19; CDR3 DNA: TGTGCCAGTAGTATAGGGCTAGCGGGCCCCAATGAGCAGTTCTTC; CDR3 protein: CASSIGLAGPNEQFF
clone size: many; J gene: TRBJ2-5; D gene: TRBD1; V gene: TRBV7-6; CDR3 DNA: TGTGCCAGCAGCCTAGACAGGGGGTACCAAGAGACCCAGTACTTC; CDR3 protein: CASSLDRGYQETQYF
clone size: .; J gene: TRBJ1-1; D gene: .; V gene: TRBV5-1; CDR3 DNA: TGCGCCAGCAGCGGGGGGCAGGGAGTGTCTGAAGCTTTCTTT; CDR3 protein: CASSGGQGVSEAFF
clone size: .; J gene: TRBJ1-2; D gene: .; V gene: TRBV12-3/TRBV12-4; CDR3 DNA: TGTGCCAGCAGTTTAGCGAATCGGAAGAGTTGGGGCTACACCTTC; CDR3 protein: CASSLANRKSWGYTF
clone size: .; J gene: TRBJ2-1; D gene: TRBD1; V gene: TRBV20-1; CDR3 DNA: TGCAGTGCTGCTGGACAGGGAACCTACAATGAGCAGTTCTTC; CDR3 protein: CSAAGQGTYNEQFF
clone size: few; J gene: TRBJ2-5; D gene: TRBD2; V gene: TRBV19; CDR3 DNA: TGTGCCAGTAGTACCTGGACTAGCGGAAAAGAGACCCAGTACTTC; CDR3 protein: CASSTWTSGKETQYF
clone size: .; J gene: TRBJ1-4; D gene: .; V gene: TRBV19; CDR3 DNA: TGTGCCAGCAGCAACCCAGGCCTTAATGAAAAACTGTTTTTT; CDR3 protein: CASSNPGLNEKLFF